The 30 T cell receptor beta chains reported below all come from one sample, sequenced in a study of monozygotic twins with inflammatory bowel disease. TCRdb re-called the 5' RACE reads and catalogs CDR3 proteins one per entry, DNA excluded. Recorded for this sample: about 150,000 distinct CDR3 sequences. The sample comprised blood. These receptors all stem from a human donor with ulcerative colitis or Crohn's disease, or a healthy co-twin of an affected twin (not recorded which).

The chain combines TRBV12-3 or TRBV12-4 with TRBJ2-5. The CDR3 loop spans 12 amino acids. The CDR3 region is CASSFFGETQYF.

This rearrangement joins TRBV7-9 to TRBJ1-1; the TCRdb call, TRBD1, lacks DNA for checking. CDR3 length equals 13 residues. Germline lookup yields CDR1 SEHNR and CDR2 FQNEAQ (reference sequence). This CDR3 reads CASSFQGNGEAFF.

V and J are TRBV6-1 and TRBJ1-5; no DNA is available, so the TRBD1 call from TCRdb remains unchecked. The length of the CDR3 is 14 residues. The germline V gene encodes CDR1 MNHNS and CDR2 SASEGT. CDR3 sequence reads: CASRPGQSNQPQHF.

J is TRBJ2-1 and V is TRBV10-2. This CDR3 is 13 amino acids long. Germline CDR1 and CDR2: WSHSY and SAAADI. The CDR3 spells CASSQGDYNEQFF.

The chain has TRBV5-1 and TRBJ2-1; TCRdb proposes TRBD2, but this gene call is untestable without DNA. Germline CDR1 is SGHRS and CDR2 is YFSETQ. This CDR3 is 15 amino acids long. The CDR3 loop reads CASSATSGSVNEQFF. Filled out from reference TRBV5-1 and TRBJ2-1, the complete variable domain reads KAGVTQTPRYLIKTRGQQVTLSCSPISGHRSVSWYQQTPGQGLQFLFEYFSETQRNKGNFPGRFSGRQFSNSRSEMNVSTLELGDSALYLCASSATSGSVNEQFFGPGTRLTVL.

This sequence joins TRBV2 and TRBJ1-5. Per germline, CDR1 SNHLY and CDR2 FYNNEI. There are 14 residues in the CDR3. CDR3 protein: CASSPAASNQPQHF.

The V and J genes are TRBV7-6 and TRBJ1-6. This CDR3 is built from 18 residues. The germline V gene encodes CDR1 SGHVS and CDR2 FNYEAQ. CDR3 protein: CASSLQDWGSSYNSPLHF.

The chain employs TRBV20-1 and TRBJ2-7; TCRdb calls TRBD1, which cannot be checked without DNA. There are 14 residues in the CDR3. Germline V gives CDR1 DFQATT, CDR2 SNEGSKA (reference sequence). The chain's CDR3 is CSAIRTGSISGQYF.

The rearrangement joins TRBV3-1 to TRBJ2-6. This CDR3 region has 16 residues. Germline lookup yields CDR1 LGHDT and CDR2 YNNKEL (reference sequence). This CDR3 reads CASSQVGSSGANVLTF.

The chain has TRBV12-3 or TRBV12-4 and TRBJ1-1; the TRBD1 assignment by TCRdb is unverifiable without DNA. The CDR3 covers 15 residues. CDR3: CASSYAGGVSTEAFF.

CDR3 sequence reads: CASSFEAGGSNEQFF. This chain joins TRBV5-1 and TRBJ2-1; TCRdb lists TRBD2, though no DNA is available to test this call. Germline V gives CDR1 SGHRS, CDR2 YFSETQ. This CDR3 is 15 amino acids long.

V and J are TRBV28 and TRBJ2-1; no DNA is available, so the TRBD1 call from TCRdb remains unchecked. Germline loops: CDR1 MDHEN, CDR2 SYDVKM. The CDR3 sequence is 13 residues long. CDR3 residues: CASSPTGRSEQFF. Full variable domain (rest looked up from reference TRBV28 and TRBJ2-1): DVKVTQSSRYLVKRTGEKVFLECVQDMDHENMFWYRQDPGLGLRLIYFSYDVKMKEKGDIPEGYSVSREKKERFSLILESASTNQTSMYLCASSPTGRSEQFFGPGTRLTVL.

This chain links TRBV7-2 with TRBJ2-3; as DNA is missing, the TRBD1 call by TCRdb cannot be tested. Per germline, CDR1 SGHTA and CDR2 FQGNSA. The CDR3 is made up of 15 amino acids. The chain's CDR3 is CASSSRTGGTDTQYF.

CDR3 sequence: CASSLSAALSYNEQFF. This chain uses TRBV27 with TRBJ2-1. Germline-derived CDR1 and CDR2 are MNHEY and SMNVEV (reference sequence). This CDR3 is 16 amino acids long.

The chain recombines TRBV5-6 with TRBJ2-2; lacking DNA, the TRBD1 call made by TCRdb goes unchecked. The CDR3 length is 15 residues. Looked up from germline, CDR1 is SGHDT and CDR2 is YYEEEE. CDR3 protein: CASSSQGGNTGELFF.

The rearrangement uses TRBV2 and TRBJ1-2. There are 15 residues in the CDR3. The germline V gene encodes CDR1 SNHLY and CDR2 FYNNEI. The CDR3 loop is CASRGLPLRDYGYTF.

J is TRBJ2-2 and V is TRBV29-1. The CDR3 contains 13 residues. Germline V gene lookup returns CDR1 SQVTM and CDR2 ANQGSEA. CDR3 loop: CSVEDRRSGELFF.

The rearrangement links TRBV19 to TRBJ2-3; TCRdb returns TRBD2, unconfirmable since there is no DNA. CDR1 is LNHDA, CDR2 SQIVND, per germline (reference sequence). This CDR3 contains 18 residues. CDR3 residues: CASRQPGLAGDGTDTQYF.

The chain uses TRBV20-1 and TRBJ2-7; the TCRdb D gene call, TRBD1, has no DNA to confirm it. Germline assignment: CDR1 DFQATT and CDR2 SNEGSKA (reference sequence). This CDR3 spans 14 amino acids. The CDR3 loop reads CSARALDRGYEQYF.

The rearrangement joins TRBV5-1 to TRBJ1-2; TCRdb proposes TRBD1, but this gene call is untestable without DNA. The germline V gene has CDR1 SGHRS and CDR2 YFSETQ. The CDR3 loop spans 11 amino acids. Here the CDR3 reads CASSLGQSFTF.

V and J are TRBV3-1 and TRBJ1-2; the D call of TRBD1 rests on TCRdb alone, since no DNA is present to check it. CDR3 size: 15 residues. From germline, CDR1 is LGHDT and CDR2 YNNKEL (reference sequence). CDR3 sequence: CASSPQGARNYGYTF.

V gene TRBV19 combines with J gene TRBJ1-5; the TCRdb D gene call, TRBD1, has no DNA to confirm it. Germline V gives CDR1 LNHDA, CDR2 SQIVND (reference sequence). This CDR3 spans 14 amino acids. CDR3 amino acids: CASRGRDILQPQHF.

V and J are TRBV6-5 and TRBJ2-7; as DNA is missing, the TRBD2 call by TCRdb cannot be tested. The CDR3 is 11 amino acids. Per germline, CDR1 MNHEY and CDR2 SVGAGI. The CDR3 protein is CASSMGDEQYF.

The chain has TRBV25-1 and TRBJ2-7; checking the TCRdb D call of TRBD1 is not possible without DNA. The CDR3 has 13 amino acids. CDR1 is MGHDK, CDR2 SYGVNS, per germline. CDR3 amino acids: CHPRADDSYEQYF.

The chain combines TRBV6-6 with TRBJ1-5; TCRdb indicates TRBD1, and absent DNA this call remains unverified. This CDR3 has 14 residues. The germline V gene encodes CDR1 MNHNY and CDR2 SVGAGI (reference sequence). CDR3 sequence reads: CASRPTGGNQPQHF.

The chain links TRBV29-1 to TRBJ2-1; TCRdb gives TRBD2 as the D gene, but with no DNA this cannot be confirmed. This CDR3 comprises 13 residues. Germline CDR1 reads SQVTM; CDR2 reads ANQGSEA. CDR3 amino acids: CSISGLSYNEQFF.

J is TRBJ2-7 and V is TRBV7-2; TCRdb's D call of TRBD1 is untestable without DNA. CDR1 and CDR2 (germline): SGHTA, FQGNSA. The CDR3 runs 15 residues. The CDR3 sequence is CASSSSRDRVNEQYF.

This chain links TRBV7-2 with TRBJ1-5. The length of the CDR3 is 13 residues. In germline, CDR1 is SGHTA, CDR2 FQGNSA. CDR3 sequence reads: CASSLTDTQPQHF.

This sequence joins TRBV20-1 and TRBJ2-7; TCRdb's D call of TRBD2 is untestable without DNA. From germline, CDR1 is DFQATT and CDR2 SNEGSKA (reference sequence). CDR3 length: 18 amino acids. CDR3 in amino acids: CSAFYTGTSGTSAYEQYF.

The chain links TRBV19 to TRBJ1-5. The CDR3 has 14 amino acids. Per germline, CDR1 LNHDA and CDR2 SQIVND (reference sequence). CDR3 amino acids: CASSMGSSHQPQHF.